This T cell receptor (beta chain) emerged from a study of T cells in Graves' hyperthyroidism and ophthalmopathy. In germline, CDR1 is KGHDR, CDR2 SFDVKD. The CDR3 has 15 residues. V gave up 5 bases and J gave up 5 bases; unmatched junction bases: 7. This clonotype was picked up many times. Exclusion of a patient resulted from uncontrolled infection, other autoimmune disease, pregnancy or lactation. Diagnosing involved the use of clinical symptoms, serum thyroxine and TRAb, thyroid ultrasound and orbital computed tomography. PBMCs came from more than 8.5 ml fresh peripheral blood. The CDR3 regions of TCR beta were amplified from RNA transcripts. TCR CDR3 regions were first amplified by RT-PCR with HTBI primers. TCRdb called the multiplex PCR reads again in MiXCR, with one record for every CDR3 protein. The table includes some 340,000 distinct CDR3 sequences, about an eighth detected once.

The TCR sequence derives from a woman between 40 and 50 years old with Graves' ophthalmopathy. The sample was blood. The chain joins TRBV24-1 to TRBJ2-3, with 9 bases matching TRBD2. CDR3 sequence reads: CATSVGGGAEDTQYF. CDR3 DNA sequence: TGTGCCACCAGTGTGGGCGGGGGGGCCGAAGATACGCAGTATTTT.